The 5 T cell receptor beta chains in this list originate from one sample, sequenced in a study of blood T cell repertoires in COVID-19. Measured with immunoSEQ multiplex PCR; TCRdb has only the in-frame clones, and not every one. The sample gives fewer than 300,000 clones, around 85% of which show up once; 0.87% is in the top ten. Sequencing was done on a sample of peripheral blood. The receptors shown here come from a human donor with COVID-19, enrolled during active disease. The donor label of this sample is uncertain.

V and J are TRBV7-9 and TRBJ2-1; 7 nucleotides match TRBD2. The junction had 4 bases not matched to a gene; V was cut back by 10 bases and J by 10 bases. The CDR3 covers 10 residues. Per the germline V gene, CDR1 is SEHNR and CDR2 is FQNEAQ (reference sequence). The CDR3 loop reads CATGEGEQFF. The CDR3 DNA reads as TGTGCCACCGGGGAGGGGGAGCAGTTCTTC.

This clone was observed once. This rearrangement joins TRBV16 to TRBJ1-5; D might be TRBD1 (6 bases). Deletions cut 2 bases from V and 6 bases from J, with 14 bases between. CDR1 is KGHSY and CDR2 is FQNENV in the germline V gene. The length of the CDR3 is 15 residues. The CDR3, as DNA: TGTGCCAGCAGCCAAGGTTCAGGGGCGGTTCAGCCCCAGCATTTT. As protein: CASSQGSGAVQPQHF.

This clone has only one observation. The V gene is TRBV5-4, the J gene TRBJ1-6; D gene ambiguous. This CDR3 region has 15 residues. Per the germline V gene, CDR1 is SGHNT and CDR2 is YYREEE (reference sequence). V was shortened by 4 bases and J by 8 bases, with 16 bases between the two germline ends. The CDR3 DNA is TGTGCCAGCAGCCCGGAGGGAAGGGTAGATTCACCCCTCCACTTT. Translating it yields CASSPEGRVDSPLHF.

This clone was detected a few times. The rearrangement links TRBV7-2 to TRBJ1-2, with TRBD1 matching over 8 bases. Germline-derived CDR1 and CDR2 are SGHTA and FQGNSA. The CDR3 is 15 amino acids. V lost 1 base and J lost 5; bases outside the gene matches: 6. The CDR3 sequence: CASSLDPRDRYGYTF. The CDR3 coding sequence is TGTGCCAGCAGCTTAGACCCCAGGGACAGGTATGGCTACACCTTC.

This clone came up a few times. V is TRBV6-2 or TRBV6-3 and J is TRBJ1-2; possibly TRBD1 for D (6 bases). V shed 7 bases and J shed 4 bases, with 25 bases lying between them. Germline values: CDR1 MNHEY, CDR2 SVGEGT. The CDR3 extends over 17 amino acids. The CDR3 reads CASTPARGAFLTYGYTF. The CDR3 bases are TGTGCCAGCACCCCGGCACGGGGGGCCTTTTTAACCTATGGCTACACCTTC.